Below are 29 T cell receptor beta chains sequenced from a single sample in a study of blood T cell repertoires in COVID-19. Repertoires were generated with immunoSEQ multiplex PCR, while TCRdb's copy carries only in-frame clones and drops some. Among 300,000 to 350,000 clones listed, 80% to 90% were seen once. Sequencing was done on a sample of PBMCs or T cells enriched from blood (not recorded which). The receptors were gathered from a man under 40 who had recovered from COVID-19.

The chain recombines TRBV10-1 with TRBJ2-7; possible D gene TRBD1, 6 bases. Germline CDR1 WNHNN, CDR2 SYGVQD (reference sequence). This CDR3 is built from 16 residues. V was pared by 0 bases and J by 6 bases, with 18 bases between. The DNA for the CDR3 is TGCGCCAGCAGTGAGTCCAGGGCAGGGGCTTTCTTCGAGCAGTACTTC. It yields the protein CASSESRAGAFFEQYF.

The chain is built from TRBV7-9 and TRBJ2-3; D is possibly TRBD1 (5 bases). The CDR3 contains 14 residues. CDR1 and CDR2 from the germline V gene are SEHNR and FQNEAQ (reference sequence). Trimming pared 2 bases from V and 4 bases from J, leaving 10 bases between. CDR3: CASSLWSRADTQYF. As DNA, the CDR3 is TGTGCCAGCAGCTTATGGAGCAGGGCAGATACGCAGTATTTT.

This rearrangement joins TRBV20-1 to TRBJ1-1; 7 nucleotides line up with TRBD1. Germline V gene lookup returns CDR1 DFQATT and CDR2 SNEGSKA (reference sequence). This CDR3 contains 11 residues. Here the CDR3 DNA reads TGCAAACGACAGGGGAACACTGAAGCTTTCTTT. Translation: CKRQGNTEAFF.

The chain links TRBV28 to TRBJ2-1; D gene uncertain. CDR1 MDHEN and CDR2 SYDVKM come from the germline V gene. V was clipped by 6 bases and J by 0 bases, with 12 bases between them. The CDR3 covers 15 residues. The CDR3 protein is CASRSLLSSYNEQFF. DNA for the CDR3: TGTGCCAGCAGGTCCCTCTTGAGCTCCTACAATGAGCAGTTCTTC.

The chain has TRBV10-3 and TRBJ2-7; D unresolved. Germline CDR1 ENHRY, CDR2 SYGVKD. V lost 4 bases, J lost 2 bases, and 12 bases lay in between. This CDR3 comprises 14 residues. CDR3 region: CAISGSLPTYEQYF. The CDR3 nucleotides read TGTGCCATCAGTGGCTCACTTCCGACCTACGAGCAGTACTTC.

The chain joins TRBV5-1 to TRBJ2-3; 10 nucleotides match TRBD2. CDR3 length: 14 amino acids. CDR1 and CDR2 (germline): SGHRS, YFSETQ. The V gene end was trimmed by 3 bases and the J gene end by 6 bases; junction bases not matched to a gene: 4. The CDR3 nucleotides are TGCGCCAGCAGCTGGAGTAGCGGGGGGGATACGCAGTATTTT. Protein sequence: CASSWSSGGDTQYF.

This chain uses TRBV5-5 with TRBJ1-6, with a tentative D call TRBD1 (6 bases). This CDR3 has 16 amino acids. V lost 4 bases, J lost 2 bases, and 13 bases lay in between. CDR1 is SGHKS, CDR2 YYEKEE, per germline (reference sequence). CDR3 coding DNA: TGTGCCAGCAGCCCGACCCACAGGGCCTATAATTCACCCCTCCACTTT. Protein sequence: CASSPTHRAYNSPLHF.

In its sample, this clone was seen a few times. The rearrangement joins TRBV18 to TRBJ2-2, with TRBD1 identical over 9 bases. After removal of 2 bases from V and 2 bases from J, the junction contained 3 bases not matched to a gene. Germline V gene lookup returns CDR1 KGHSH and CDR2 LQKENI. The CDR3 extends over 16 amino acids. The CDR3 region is CASSPSTGGNTGELFF. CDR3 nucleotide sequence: TGTGCCAGCTCACCATCGACAGGGGGAAACACCGGGGAGCTGTTTTTT.

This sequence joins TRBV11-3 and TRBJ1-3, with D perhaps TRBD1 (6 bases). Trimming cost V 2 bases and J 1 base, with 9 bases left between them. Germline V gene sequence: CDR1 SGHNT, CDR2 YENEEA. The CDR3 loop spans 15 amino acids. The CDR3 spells CASSLKGESGNTIYF. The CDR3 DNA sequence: TGTGCCAGCAGCTTAAAGGGGGAATCTGGAAACACCATATATTTT. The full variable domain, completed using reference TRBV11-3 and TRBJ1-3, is EAGVVQSPRYKIIEKKQPVAFWCNPISGHNTLYWYLQNLGQGPELLIRYENEEAVDDSQLPKDRFSAERLKGVDSTLKIQPAELGDSAVYLCASSLKGESGNTIYFGEGSWLTVV.

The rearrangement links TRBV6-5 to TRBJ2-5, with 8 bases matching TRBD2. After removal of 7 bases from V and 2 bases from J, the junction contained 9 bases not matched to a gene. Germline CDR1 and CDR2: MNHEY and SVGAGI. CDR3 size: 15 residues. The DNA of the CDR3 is TGTGCCAGCACCATGGCGGGGGGCCCTCAAGAGACCCAGTACTTC. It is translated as CASTMAGGPQETQYF.

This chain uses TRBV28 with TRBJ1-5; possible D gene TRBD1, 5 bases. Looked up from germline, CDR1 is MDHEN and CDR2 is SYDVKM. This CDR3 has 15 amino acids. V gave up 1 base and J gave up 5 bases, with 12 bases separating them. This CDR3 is CASSLLGGYYQPQHF. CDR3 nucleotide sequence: TGTGCCAGCAGTTTATTGGGGGGGTACTATCAGCCCCAGCATTTT.

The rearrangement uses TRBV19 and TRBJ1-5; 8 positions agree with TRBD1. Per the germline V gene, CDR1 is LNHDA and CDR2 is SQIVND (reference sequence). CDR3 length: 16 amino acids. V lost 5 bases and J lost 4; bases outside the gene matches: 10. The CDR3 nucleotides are TGTGCCAGTAGTCGGAGAGGACAGGGCGGGAATCAGCCCCAGCATTTT. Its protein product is CASSRRGQGGNQPQHF.

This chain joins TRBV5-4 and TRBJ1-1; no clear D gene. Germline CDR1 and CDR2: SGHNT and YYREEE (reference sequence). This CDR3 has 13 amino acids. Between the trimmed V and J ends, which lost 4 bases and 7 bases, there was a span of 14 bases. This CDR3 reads CASSPAGRSEAFF. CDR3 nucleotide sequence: TGTGCCAGCAGCCCGGCGGGCAGGAGTGAAGCTTTCTTT.

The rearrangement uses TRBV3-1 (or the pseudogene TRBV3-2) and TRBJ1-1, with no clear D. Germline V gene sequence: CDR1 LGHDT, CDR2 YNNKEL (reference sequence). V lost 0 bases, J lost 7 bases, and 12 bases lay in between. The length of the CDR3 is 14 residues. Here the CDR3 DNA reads TGTGCCAGCAGCCAAGACTACAGCTATTTTGAAGCTTTCTTT. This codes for CASSQDYSYFEAFF.

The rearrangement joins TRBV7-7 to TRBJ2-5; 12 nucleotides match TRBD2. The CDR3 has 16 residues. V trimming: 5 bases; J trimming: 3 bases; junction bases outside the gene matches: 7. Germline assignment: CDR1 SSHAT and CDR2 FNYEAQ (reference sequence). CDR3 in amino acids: CASSTTLAGGEETQYF. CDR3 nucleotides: TGTGCCAGCAGCACCACCCTAGCGGGGGGGGAAGAGACCCAGTACTTC. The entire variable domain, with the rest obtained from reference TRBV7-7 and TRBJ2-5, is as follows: GAGVSQSPRYKVTKRGQDVTLRCDPISSHATLYWYQQALGQGPEFLTYFNYEAQPDKSGLPSDRFSAERPEGSISTLTIQRTEQRDSAMYRCASSTTLAGGEETQYFGPGTRLLVL.

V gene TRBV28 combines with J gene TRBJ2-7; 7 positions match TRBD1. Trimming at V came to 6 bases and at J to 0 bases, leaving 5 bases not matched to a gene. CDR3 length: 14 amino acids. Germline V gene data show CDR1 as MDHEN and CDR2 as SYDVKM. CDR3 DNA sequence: TGTGCCAGCAGCACAGGGGCGAGCTCCTACGAGCAGTACTTC. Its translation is CASSTGASSYEQYF.

The CDR3 spells CASSLQSSKNTEAFF. CDR3 bases: TGCGCCAGCAGCTTACAGTCCTCGAAGAACACTGAAGCTTTCTTT. The chain recombines TRBV5-1 with TRBJ1-1; D ambiguous. V was shortened by 2 bases and J by 1 base, with 12 bases between the two germline ends. Germline V CDR1 and CDR2: SGHRS, YFSETQ. This CDR3 comprises 15 residues.

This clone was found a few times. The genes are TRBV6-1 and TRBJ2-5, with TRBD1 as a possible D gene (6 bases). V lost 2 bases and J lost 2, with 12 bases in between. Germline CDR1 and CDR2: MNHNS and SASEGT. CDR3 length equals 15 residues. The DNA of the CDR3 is TGTGCCAGCAGTGAAAACAGGGTGAGGCAAGAGACCCAGTACTTC. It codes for CASSENRVRQETQYF.

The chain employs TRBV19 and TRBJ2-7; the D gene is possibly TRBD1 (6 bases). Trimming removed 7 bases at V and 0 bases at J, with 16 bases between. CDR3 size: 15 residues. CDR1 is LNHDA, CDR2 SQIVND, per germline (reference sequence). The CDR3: CASTFGADSSYEQYF. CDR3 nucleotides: TGTGCCAGTACGTTTGGGGCGGACAGCTCCTACGAGCAGTACTTC.

CDR3 nucleotide sequence: TGTGCCAGCAGCGTTGGACAAAATAGCAATCAGCCCCAGCATTTT. Its protein product is CASSVGQNSNQPQHF. This chain joins TRBV9 and TRBJ1-5, with D possibly being TRBD1 (5 bases). The CDR3 has 15 amino acids. CDR1 and CDR2 (germline): SGDLS, YYNGEE. V gave up 2 bases and J gave up 0 bases, with 9 bases separating them.

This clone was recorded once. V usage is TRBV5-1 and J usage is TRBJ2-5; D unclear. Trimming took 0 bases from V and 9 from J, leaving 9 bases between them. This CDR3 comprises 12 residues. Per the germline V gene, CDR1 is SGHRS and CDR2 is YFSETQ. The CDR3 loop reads CASSLENGPQYF. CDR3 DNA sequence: TGCGCCAGCAGCTTGGAGAATGGGCCCCAGTACTTC. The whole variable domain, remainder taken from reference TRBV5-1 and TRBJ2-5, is KAGVTQTPRYLIKTRGQQVTLSCSPISGHRSVSWYQQTPGQGLQFLFEYFSETQRNKGNFPGRFSGRQFSNSRSEMNVSTLELGDSALYLCASSLENGPQYFGPGTRLLVL.

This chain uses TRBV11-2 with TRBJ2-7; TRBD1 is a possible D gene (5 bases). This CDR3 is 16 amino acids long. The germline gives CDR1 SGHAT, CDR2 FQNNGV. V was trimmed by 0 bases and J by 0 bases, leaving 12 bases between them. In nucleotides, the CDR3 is TGTGCCAGCAGCTTAGATCAGCACAGGCGCTCCTACGAGCAGTACTTC. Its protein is CASSLDQHRRSYEQYF.

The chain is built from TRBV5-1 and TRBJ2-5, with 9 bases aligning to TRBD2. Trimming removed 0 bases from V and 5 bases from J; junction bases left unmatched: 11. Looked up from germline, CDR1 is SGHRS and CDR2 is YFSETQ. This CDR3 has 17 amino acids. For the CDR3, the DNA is TGCGCCAGCAGCTTGGTGGCGGGGGGGCCATATCTGGAGACCCAGTACTTC. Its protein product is CASSLVAGGPYLETQYF.

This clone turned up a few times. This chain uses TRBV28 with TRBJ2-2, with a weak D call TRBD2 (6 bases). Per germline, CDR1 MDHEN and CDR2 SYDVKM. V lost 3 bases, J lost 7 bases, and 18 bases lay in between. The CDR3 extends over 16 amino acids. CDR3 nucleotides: TGTGCCAGCAGTTTTGCCCCTGGGGGGAGAGGCGGGGAGCTGTTTTTT. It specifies CASSFAPGGRGGELFF.

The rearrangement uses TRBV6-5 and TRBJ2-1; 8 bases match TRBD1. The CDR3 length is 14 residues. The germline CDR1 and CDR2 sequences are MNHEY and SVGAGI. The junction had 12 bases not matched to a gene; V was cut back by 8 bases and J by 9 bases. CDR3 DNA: TGTGCCAGCTCGGCGGCAGGGGGCAACGGTGAGCAGTTCTTC. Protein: CASSAAGGNGEQFF.

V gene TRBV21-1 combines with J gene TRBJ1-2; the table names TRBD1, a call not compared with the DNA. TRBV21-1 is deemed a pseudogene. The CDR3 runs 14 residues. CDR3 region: CASSKKETDYGYTF. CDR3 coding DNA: TGTGCCAGCAGCAAAAAAGAGACAGATTATGGCTACACCTTC.

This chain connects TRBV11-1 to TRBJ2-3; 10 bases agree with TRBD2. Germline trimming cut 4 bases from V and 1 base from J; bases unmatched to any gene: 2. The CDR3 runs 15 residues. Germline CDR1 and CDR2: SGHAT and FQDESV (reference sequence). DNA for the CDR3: TGTGCCAGCAGCTCCCTAGCGGGGGGCACAGATACGCAGTATTTT. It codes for CASSSLAGGTDTQYF. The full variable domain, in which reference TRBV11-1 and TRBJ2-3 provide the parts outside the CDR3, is EAEVAQSPRYKITEKSQAVAFWCDPISGHATLYWYRQILGQGPELLVQFQDESVVDDSQLPKDRFSAERLKGVDSTLKIQPAELGDSAMYLCASSSLAGGTDTQYFGPGTRLTVL.

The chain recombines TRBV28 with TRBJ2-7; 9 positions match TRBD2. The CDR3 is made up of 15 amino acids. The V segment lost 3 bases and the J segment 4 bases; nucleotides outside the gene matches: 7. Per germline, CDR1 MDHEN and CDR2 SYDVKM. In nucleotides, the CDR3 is TGTGCCAGCAGTTTTGGGGCTAGCGGGGCTTACGAGCAGTACTTC. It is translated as CASSFGASGAYEQYF.

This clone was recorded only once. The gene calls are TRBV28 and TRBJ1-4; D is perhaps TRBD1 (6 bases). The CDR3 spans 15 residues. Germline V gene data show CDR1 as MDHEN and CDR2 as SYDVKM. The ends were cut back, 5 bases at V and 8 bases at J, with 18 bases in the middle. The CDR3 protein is CASSPRGAHEEKLFF. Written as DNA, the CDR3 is TGTGCCAGCAGTCCCCGGGGGGCGCATGAAGAAAAACTGTTTTTT.